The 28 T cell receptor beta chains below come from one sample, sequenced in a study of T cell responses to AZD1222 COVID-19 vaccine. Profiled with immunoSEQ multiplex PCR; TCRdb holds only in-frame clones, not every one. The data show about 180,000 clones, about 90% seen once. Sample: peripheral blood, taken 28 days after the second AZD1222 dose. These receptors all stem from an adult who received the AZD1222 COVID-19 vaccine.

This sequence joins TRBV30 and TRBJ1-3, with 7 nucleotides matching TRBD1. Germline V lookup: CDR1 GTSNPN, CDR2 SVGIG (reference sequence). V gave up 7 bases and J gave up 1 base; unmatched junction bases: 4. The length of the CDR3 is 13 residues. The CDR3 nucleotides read TGTGCCTACCAGGGGGTGTCTGGAAACACCATATATTTT. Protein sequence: CAYQGVSGNTIYF. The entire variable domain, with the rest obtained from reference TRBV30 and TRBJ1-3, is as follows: SQTIHQWPATLVQPVGSPLSLECTVEGTSNPNLYWYRQAAGRGLQLLFYSVGIGQISSEVPQNLSASRPQDRQFILSSKKLLLSDSGFYLCAYQGVSGNTIYFGEGSWLTVV.

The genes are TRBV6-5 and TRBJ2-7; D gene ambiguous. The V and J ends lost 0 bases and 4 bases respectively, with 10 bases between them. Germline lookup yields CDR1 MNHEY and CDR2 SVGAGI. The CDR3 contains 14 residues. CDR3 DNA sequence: TGTGCCAGCAGTTACTCGATGGACGAGTACGAGCAGTACTTC. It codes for CASSYSMDEYEQYF.

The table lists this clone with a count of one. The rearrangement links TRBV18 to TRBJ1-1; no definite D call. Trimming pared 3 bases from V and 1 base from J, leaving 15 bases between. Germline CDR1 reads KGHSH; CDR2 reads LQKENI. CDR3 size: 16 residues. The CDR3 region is CASSPREGSGNTEAFF. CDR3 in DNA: TGTGCCAGCTCACCCCGCGAAGGGTCGGGGAACACTGAAGCTTTCTTT.

CDR3 sequence reads: CASSWGQGSSYNSPLHF. The CDR3 DNA reads as TGTGCCAGCAGCTGGGGACAGGGTAGCTCCTATAATTCACCCCTCCACTTT. The rearrangement links TRBV5-4 to TRBJ1-6; 9 nucleotides line up with TRBD1. The V gene end was trimmed by 3 bases and the J gene end by 0 bases; junction bases not matched to a gene: 4. Germline assignment: CDR1 SGHNT and CDR2 YYREEE (reference sequence). The CDR3 has 17 residues.

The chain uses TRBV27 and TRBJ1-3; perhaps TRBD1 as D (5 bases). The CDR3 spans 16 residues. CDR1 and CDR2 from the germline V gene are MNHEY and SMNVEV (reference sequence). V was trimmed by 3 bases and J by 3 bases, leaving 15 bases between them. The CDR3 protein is CASSLVGGLGGNTIYF. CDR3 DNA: TGTGCCAGCAGTTTGGTGGGGGGATTGGGTGGAAACACCATATATTTT.

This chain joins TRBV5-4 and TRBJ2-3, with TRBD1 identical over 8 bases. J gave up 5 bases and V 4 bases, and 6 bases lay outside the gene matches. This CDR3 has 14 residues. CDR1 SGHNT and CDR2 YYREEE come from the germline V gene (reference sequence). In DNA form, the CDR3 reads TGTGCCAGCAGCAGTAGGGACAGGCAAGATACGCAGTATTTT. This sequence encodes CASSSRDRQDTQYF.

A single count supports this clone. CDR3 sequence reads: CASNRGPEEKLFF. The CDR3 nucleotides read TGTGCCAGTAACCGAGGCCCCGAGGAAAAACTGTTTTTT. This chain uses TRBV19 with TRBJ1-4; D ambiguous. CDR3 length: 13 amino acids. From germline, CDR1 is LNHDA and CDR2 SQIVND (reference sequence). The ends were cut back, 7 bases at V and 8 bases at J, with 14 bases in the middle.

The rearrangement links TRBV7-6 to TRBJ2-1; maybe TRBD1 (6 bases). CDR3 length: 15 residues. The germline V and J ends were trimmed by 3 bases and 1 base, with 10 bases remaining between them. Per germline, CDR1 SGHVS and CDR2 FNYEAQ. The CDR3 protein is CASSFGQGSYNEQFF. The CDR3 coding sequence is TGTGCCAGCAGCTTCGGGCAGGGGTCCTACAATGAGCAGTTCTTC.

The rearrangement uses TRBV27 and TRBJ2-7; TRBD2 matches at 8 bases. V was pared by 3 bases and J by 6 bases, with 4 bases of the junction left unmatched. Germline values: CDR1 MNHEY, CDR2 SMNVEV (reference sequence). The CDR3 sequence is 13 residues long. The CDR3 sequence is CASSFGGAGEQYF. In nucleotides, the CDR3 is TGTGCCAGCAGTTTCGGGGGGGCAGGCGAGCAGTACTTC.

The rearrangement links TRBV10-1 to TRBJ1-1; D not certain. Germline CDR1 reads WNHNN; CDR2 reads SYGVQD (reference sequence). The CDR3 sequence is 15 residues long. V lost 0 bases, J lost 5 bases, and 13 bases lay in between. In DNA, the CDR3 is TGCGCCAGCAGTGAGTCTCCGGCCGAACAGACTGAAGCTTTCTTT. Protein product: CASSESPAEQTEAFF.

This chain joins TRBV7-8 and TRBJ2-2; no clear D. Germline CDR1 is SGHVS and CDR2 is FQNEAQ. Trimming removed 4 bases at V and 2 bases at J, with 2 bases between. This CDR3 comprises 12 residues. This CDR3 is CASSSNTGELFF. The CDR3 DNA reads TGTGCCAGCAGCTCCAACACCGGGGAGCTGTTTTTT.

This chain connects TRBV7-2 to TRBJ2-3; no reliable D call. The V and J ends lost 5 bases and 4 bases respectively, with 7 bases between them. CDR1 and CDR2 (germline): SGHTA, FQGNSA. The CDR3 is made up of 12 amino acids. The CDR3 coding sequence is TGTGCCAGCAGCATGGTCCCAGATACGCAGTATTTT. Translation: CASSMVPDTQYF. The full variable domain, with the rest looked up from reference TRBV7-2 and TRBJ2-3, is GAGVSQSPSNKVTEKGKDVELRCDPISGHTALYWYRQSLGQGLEFLIYFQGNSAPDKSGLPSDRFSAERTGGSVSTLTIQRTQQEDSAVYLCASSMVPDTQYFGPGTRLTVL.

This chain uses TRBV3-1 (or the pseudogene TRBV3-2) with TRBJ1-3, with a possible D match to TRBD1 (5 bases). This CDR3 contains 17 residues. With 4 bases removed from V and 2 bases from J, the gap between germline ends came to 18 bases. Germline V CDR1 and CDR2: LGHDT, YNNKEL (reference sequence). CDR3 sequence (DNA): TGTGCCAGCAGCCCCCCTCGGAGAACAGGCACTGGAAACACCATATATTTT. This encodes CASSPPRRTGTGNTIYF.

CDR3 sequence: CASSSLGSGGYEQYF. The CDR3 DNA sequence: TGTGCCAGCAGCTCCCTTGGTAGCGGGGGTTACGAGCAGTACTTC. This chain joins TRBV6-1 and TRBJ2-7, with TRBD2 matching over 9 bases. The germline V gene has CDR1 MNHNS and CDR2 SASEGT. The V gene end was trimmed by 6 bases and the J gene end by 4 bases; junction bases not matched to a gene: 10. The CDR3 totals 15 residues.

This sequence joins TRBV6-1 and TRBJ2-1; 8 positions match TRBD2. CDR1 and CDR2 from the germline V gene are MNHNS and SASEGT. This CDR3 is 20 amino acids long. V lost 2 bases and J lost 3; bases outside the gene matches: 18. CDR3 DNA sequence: TGTGCCAGCAGTGAAATTGGAGGGAGCACTAGCGGACCACACTACAATGAGCAGTTCTTC. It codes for CASSEIGGSTSGPHYNEQFF.

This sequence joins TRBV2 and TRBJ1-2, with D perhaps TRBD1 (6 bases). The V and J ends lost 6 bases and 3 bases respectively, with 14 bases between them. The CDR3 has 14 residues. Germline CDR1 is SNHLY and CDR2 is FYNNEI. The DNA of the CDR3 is TGTGCCAGCAGACCCGACAGGAGAGACTATGGCTACACCTTC. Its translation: CASRPDRRDYGYTF.

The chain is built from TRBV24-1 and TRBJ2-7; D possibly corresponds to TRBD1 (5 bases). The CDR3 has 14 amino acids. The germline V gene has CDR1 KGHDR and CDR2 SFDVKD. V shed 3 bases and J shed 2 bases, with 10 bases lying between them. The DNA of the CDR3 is TGTGCCACCAGTGATCCACAGGCCGCCTACGAGCAGTACTTC. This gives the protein CATSDPQAAYEQYF.

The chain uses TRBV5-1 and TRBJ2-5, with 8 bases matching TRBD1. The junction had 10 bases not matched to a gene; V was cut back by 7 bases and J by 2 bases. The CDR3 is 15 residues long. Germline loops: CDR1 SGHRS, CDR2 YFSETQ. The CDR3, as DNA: TGCGCCAGCTCGCAGGGGGCGGGAACGCAAGAGACCCAGTACTTC. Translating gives CASSQGAGTQETQYF. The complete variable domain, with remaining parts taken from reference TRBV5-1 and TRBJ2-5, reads KAGVTQTPRYLIKTRGQQVTLSCSPISGHRSVSWYQQTPGQGLQFLFEYFSETQRNKGNFPGRFSGRQFSNSRSEMNVSTLELGDSALYLCASSQGAGTQETQYFGPGTRLLVL.

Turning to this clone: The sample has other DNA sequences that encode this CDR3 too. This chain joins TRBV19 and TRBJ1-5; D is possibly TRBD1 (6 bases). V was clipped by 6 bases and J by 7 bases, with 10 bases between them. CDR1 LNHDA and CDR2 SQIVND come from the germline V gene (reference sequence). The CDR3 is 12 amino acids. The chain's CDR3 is CASRTGPQPQHF. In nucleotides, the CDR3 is TGTGCCAGTAGAACAGGGCCCCAGCCCCAGCATTTT.

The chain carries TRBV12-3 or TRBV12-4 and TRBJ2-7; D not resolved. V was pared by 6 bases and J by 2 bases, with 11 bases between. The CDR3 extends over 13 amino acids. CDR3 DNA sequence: TGTGCCAGCAGACTGACGGAAACCTACGAGCAGTACTTC. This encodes CASRLTETYEQYF.

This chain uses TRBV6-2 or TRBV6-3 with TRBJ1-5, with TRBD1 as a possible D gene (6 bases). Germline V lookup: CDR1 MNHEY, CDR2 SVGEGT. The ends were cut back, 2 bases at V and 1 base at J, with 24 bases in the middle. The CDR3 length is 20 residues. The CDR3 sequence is CASSYLPRRTGGLSNQPQHF. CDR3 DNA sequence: TGTGCCAGCAGTTACCTACCCCGGCGGACCGGGGGCCTGAGCAATCAGCCCCAGCATTTT.

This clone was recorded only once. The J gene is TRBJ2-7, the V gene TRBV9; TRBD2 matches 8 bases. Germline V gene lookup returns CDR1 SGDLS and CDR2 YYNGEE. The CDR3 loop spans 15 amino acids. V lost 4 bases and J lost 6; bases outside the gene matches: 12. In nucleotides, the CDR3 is TGTGCCAGCAGCCTTCAAGCGGGAGAGGGGCGCGAGCAGTACTTC. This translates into CASSLQAGEGREQYF. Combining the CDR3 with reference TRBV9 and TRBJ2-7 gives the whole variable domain DSGVTQTPKHLITATGQRVTLRCSPRSGDLSVYWYQQSLDQGLQFLIQYYNGEERAKGNILERFSAQQFPDLHSELNLSSLELGDSALYFCASSLQAGEGREQYFGPGTRLTVT.

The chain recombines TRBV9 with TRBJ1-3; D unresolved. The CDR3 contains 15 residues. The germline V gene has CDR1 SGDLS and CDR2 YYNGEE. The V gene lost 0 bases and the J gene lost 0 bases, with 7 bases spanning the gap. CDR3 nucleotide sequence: TGTGCCAGCAGCGTAGCACAGAACTCTGGAAACACCATATATTTT. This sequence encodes CASSVAQNSGNTIYF.

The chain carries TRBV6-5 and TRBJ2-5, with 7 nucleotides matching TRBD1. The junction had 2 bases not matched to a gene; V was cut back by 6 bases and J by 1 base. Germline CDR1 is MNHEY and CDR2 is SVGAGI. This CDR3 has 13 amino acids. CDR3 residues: CASRDRVQETQYF. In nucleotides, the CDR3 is TGTGCCAGCAGAGACAGGGTCCAAGAGACCCAGTACTTC.

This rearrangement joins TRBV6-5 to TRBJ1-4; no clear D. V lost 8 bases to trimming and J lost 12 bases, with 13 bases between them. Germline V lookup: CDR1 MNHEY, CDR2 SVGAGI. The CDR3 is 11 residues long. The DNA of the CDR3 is TGTGCCAGCCTTAACCAAGGACAACTGTTTTTT. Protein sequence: CASLNQGQLFF.

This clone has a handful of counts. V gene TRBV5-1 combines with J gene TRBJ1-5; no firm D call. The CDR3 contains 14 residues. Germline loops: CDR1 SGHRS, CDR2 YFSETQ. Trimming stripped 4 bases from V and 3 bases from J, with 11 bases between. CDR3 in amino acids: CASSPDGVNQPQHF. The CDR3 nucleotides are TGCGCCAGCAGCCCCGACGGGGTCAATCAGCCCCAGCATTTT.

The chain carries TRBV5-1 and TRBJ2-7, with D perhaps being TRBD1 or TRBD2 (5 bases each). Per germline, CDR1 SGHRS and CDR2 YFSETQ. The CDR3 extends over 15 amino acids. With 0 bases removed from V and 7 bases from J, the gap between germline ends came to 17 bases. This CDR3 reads CASSLAGSRVFEQYF. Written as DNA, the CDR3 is TGCGCCAGCAGCTTGGCGGGGTCCAGGGTTTTTGAGCAGTACTTC.

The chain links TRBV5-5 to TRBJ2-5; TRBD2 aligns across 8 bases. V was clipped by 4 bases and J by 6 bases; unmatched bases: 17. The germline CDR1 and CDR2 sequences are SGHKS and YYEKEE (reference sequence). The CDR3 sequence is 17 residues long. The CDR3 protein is CASSQTLGGSGGKTQYF. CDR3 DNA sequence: TGTGCCAGCAGCCAGACATTAGGGGGAAGCGGGGGTAAGACCCAGTACTTC.